What follows are 27 T cell receptor beta chains derived from one specimen sequenced in a study of T cells in Graves' hyperthyroidism and ophthalmopathy. Regions amplified from RNA transcripts were the TCR beta CDR3 regions. The primer set for the first-round RT-PCR of the TCR CDR3 was HTBI. TCRdb processed the multiplex PCR reads anew with MiXCR; each CDR3 protein has one entry. The sample yields a few hundred thousand distinct CDR3 sequences, 40% to 55% seen once. Source material: peripheral blood or thyroid tissue (not recorded which). These receptor sequences come from a woman aged 18-35 years with Graves' hyperthyroidism.

The chain uses TRBV7-2 and TRBJ2-2; possible D gene TRBD2, 6 bases. This CDR3 contains 14 residues. Trimming pared 6 bases from V and 5 bases from J, leaving 13 bases between. From germline, CDR1 is SGHTA and CDR2 FQGNSA. The CDR3 region is CASSFGSGTGELFF. CDR3 nucleotide sequence: TGTGCCAGCAGTTTCGGGAGCGGGACCGGGGAGCTGTTTTTT.

The V gene is TRBV25-1, the J gene TRBJ1-6, with no clear D. The germline V and J ends were trimmed by 7 bases and 6 bases, with 13 bases remaining between them. This CDR3 comprises 14 residues. Germline CDR1 and CDR2: MGHDK and SYGVNS. The CDR3, as DNA: TGTGCCAGCACCCAGACATATCGTAATTCACCCCTCCACTTT. This encodes CASTQTYRNSPLHF. Filled out from reference TRBV25-1 and TRBJ1-6, the complete variable domain reads EADIYQTPRYLVIGTGKKITLECSQTMGHDKMYWYQQDPGMELHLIHYSYGVNSTEKGDLSSESTVSRIRTEHFPLTLESARPSHTSQYLCASTQTYRNSPLHFGNGTRLTVT.

In its sample, this clonotype was seen many times. The chain combines TRBV7-9 with TRBJ2-1; D unclear. V lost 6 bases and J lost 0, with 9 bases in between. Looked up from germline, CDR1 is SEHNR and CDR2 is FQNEAQ (reference sequence). The CDR3 has 14 amino acids. The CDR3 region has the DNA TGTGCCAGCAGTCTGGGAAACTCCTACAATGAGCAGTTCTTC. Translated, it gives CASSLGNSYNEQFF.

This clonotype was seen at least ten times. The chain joins TRBV7-9 to TRBJ2-7; D not resolved. The CDR3 is 12 amino acids. Trimming cost V 5 bases and J 6 bases, with 11 bases left between them. The V gene's germline CDR1 is SEHNR and CDR2 FQNEAQ (reference sequence). CDR3 region: CASSPLGAEQYF. The DNA of the CDR3 is TGTGCCAGCAGCCCCCTCGGCGCCGAGCAGTACTTC. Based on the CDR3 plus reference TRBV7-9 and TRBJ2-7, the full variable domain is DTGVSQNPRHKITKRGQNVTFRCDPISEHNRLYWYRQTLGQGPEFLTYFQNEAQLEKSRLLSDRFSAERPKGSFSTLEIQRTEQGDSAMYLCASSPLGAEQYFGPGTRLTVT.

J is TRBJ2-7 and V is TRBV7-2; tentative D call: TRBD2 (6 bases). The V gene's germline CDR1 is SGHTA and CDR2 FQGNSA. Trimming cost V 7 bases and J 6 bases, with 19 bases left between them. CDR3 length: 14 residues. The CDR3 coding sequence is TGTGCCAGCACCTCAAGCGCCCGAGCGGGCGAGCAGTACTTC. Its translation is CASTSSARAGEQYF.

The sample holds many counts of this clonotype. J is TRBJ2-7 and V is TRBV7-8; D may be TRBD1 (6 bases). The germline gives CDR1 SGHVS, CDR2 FQNEAQ. CDR3 length equals 12 residues. V lost 4 bases to trimming and J lost 5 bases, with 9 bases between them. The CDR3 loop is CASSSTGNEQYF. CDR3 bases: TGTGCCAGCAGCTCCACAGGGAACGAGCAGTACTTC.

As to this clonotype: A single base separates this from a much larger clone, so it may be a read error. The genes are TRBV7-9 and TRBJ2-7; 9 nucleotides match TRBD1. The CDR3 has 12 amino acids. CDR1 and CDR2 (germline): SEHNR, FQNEAQ (reference sequence). CDR3 nucleotides: TGTGCCGGCAGCTTAGGGACAGGGGAGCAGTACTTC. Protein product: CAGSLGTGEQYF.

This chain uses TRBV7-2 with TRBJ1-2; D unresolved. Germline loops: CDR1 SGHTA, CDR2 FQGNSA. Between the trimmed V and J ends, which lost 3 bases and 2 bases, there was a span of 10 bases. The CDR3 has 14 residues. CDR3: CASSLDPTNYGYTF. The CDR3 DNA is TGTGCCAGCAGCTTGGACCCCACCAACTATGGCTACACCTTC.

The chain employs TRBV20-1 and TRBJ2-7; 7 bases map to TRBD2. Trimming took 5 bases from V and 5 from J; bases not matched to a gene: 9. CDR1 is DFQATT and CDR2 is SNEGSKA in the germline V gene (reference sequence). There are 13 residues in the CDR3. The CDR3: CSAPFGGGNEQYF. The CDR3 region has the DNA TGCAGTGCTCCCTTTGGGGGGGGAAACGAGCAGTACTTC.

This clonotype was counted between two and nine times. The J gene is TRBJ2-7, the V gene TRBV2; TRBD1 aligns across 9 bases. CDR1 is SNHLY, CDR2 FYNNEI, per germline. Trimming at V came to 6 bases and at J to 1 base, leaving 1 base not matched to a gene. The CDR3 has 13 residues. CDR3 in DNA: TGTGCCAGCAGAGGACAGGGGTCCTACGAGCAGTACTTC. Its protein is CASRGQGSYEQYF.

This clonotype was recorded at least ten times. The chain has TRBV2 and TRBJ1-5; no reliable D call. There are 14 residues in the CDR3. CDR1 and CDR2 from the germline V gene are SNHLY and FYNNEI. V lost 6 bases and J 1 base, leaving 10 bases between the germline ends. The CDR3 here is CASRLQVSNQPQHF. The CDR3 nucleotides are TGTGCCAGCAGGTTACAAGTAAGCAATCAGCCCCAGCATTTT. Combining the CDR3 with reference TRBV2 and TRBJ1-5 gives the whole variable domain EPEVTQTPSHQVTQMGQEVILRCVPISNHLYFYWYRQILGQKVEFLVSFYNNEISEKSEIFDDQFSVERPDGSNFTLKIRSTKLEDSAMYFCASRLQVSNQPQHFGDGTRLSIL.

For this clonotype: The conserved closing phenylalanine or tryptophan is absent in this CDR3, likely reflecting a read error. Because the CDR3's place on the DNA is in doubt, the DNA is left out and the CDR3 is given as listed by TCRdb. The chain is built from TRBV7-9 and TRBJ1-2. The CDR3 spans 9 residues, counting both ends. From germline, CDR1 is SEHNR and CDR2 FQNEAQ (reference sequence). CDR3: CASSLTSAR.

In DNA form, the CDR3 reads TGTGCCAGCAGCGTACGGGACGGAACATTGAACACTGAAGCTTTCTTT. Residues: CASSVRDGTLNTEAFF. The rearrangement uses TRBV14 and TRBJ1-1, with a tentative D call TRBD1 (5 bases). Germline assignment: CDR1 SGHDN and CDR2 FVKESK. This CDR3 is built from 16 residues. Trimming removed 5 bases from V and 0 bases from J, with 16 bases in between.

The chain recombines TRBV29-1 with TRBJ2-7, with D perhaps assigned TRBD1 or TRBD2 (5 bases each). This CDR3 contains 13 residues. The V gene's germline CDR1 is SQVTM and CDR2 ANQGSEA. Trimming removed 6 bases at V and 6 bases at J, with 18 bases between. The CDR3, as DNA: TGCAGCGTGGCTGTCGGGGCCCTTAGCGAGCAGTACTTC. Its translation is CSVAVGALSEQYF.

This chain uses TRBV7-2 with TRBJ2-2; 8 positions agree with TRBD2. Germline CDR1 is SGHTA and CDR2 is FQGNSA. The CDR3 has 16 residues. V shed 0 bases, J shed 7 bases, and the junction held 7 bases outside the gene matches. For the CDR3, the DNA is TGTGCCAGCAGCTTAGCAATTAGCGGGATAAACGGGGAGCTGTTTTTT. Translation gives CASSLAISGINGELFF.

The sample holds one count of this clonotype. J is TRBJ1-2 and V is TRBV9; 7 bases fit TRBD1. J gave up 4 bases and V 0 bases, and 6 bases lay outside the gene matches. CDR1 is SGDLS and CDR2 is YYNGEE in the germline V gene. CDR3 size: 15 residues. CDR3 sequence: CASSVGGTVTYGYTF. The CDR3 bases are TGTGCCAGCAGCGTAGGGGGGACAGTTACCTATGGCTACACCTTC.

This clonotype was counted between two and nine times. V and J are TRBV2 and TRBJ1-1; TRBD1 might be the D (5 bases). Per the germline V gene, CDR1 is SNHLY and CDR2 is FYNNEI. CDR3 length equals 15 residues. The V and J ends lost 5 bases and 6 bases respectively, with 19 bases between them. This CDR3 reads CASSFRGMGEAEAFF. CDR3 sequence (DNA): TGTGCCAGCAGTTTCCGGGGGATGGGTGAGGCTGAAGCTTTCTTT.

The J gene is TRBJ1-2, the V gene TRBV7-2; a possible D gene is TRBD1 (5 bases). The V end lost 5 bases, the J end lost 1 base, and 17 bases lay between the germline ends. CDR1 is SGHTA, CDR2 FQGNSA, per germline. CDR3 length equals 16 residues. The CDR3 DNA is TGTGCCAGCAGCCACCAAGGGACGGACCATAACTATGGCTACACCTTC. As protein: CASSHQGTDHNYGYTF.

The table lists this clonotype with a few counts. Just one base apart from a much larger clone, this may be a read error. The chain combines TRBV2 with TRBJ1-5, with 8 bases that match TRBD1. Germline CDR1 reads SNHLY; CDR2 reads FYNNEI. The CDR3 is 15 amino acids. The CDR3 protein is CASTTIGQGNRPQHF. The CDR3 DNA sequence: TGTGCCAGCACCACTATTGGACAGGGCAATCGGCCCCAGCATTTT.

This clonotype came up many times. CDR3 sequence: CASRESPQNTEAFF. CDR3 in DNA: TGTGCCAGCAGAGAATCTCCACAGAACACTGAAGCTTTCTTT. The chain is built from TRBV2 and TRBJ1-1; no clear D gene. Trimming removed 6 bases at V and 1 base at J, with 12 bases between. From germline, CDR1 is SNHLY and CDR2 FYNNEI. The length of the CDR3 is 14 residues.

This clonotype was observed a handful of times. The V gene is TRBV7-9, the J gene TRBJ2-1; TRBD1 matches 7 bases. Germline V gene sequence: CDR1 SEHNR, CDR2 FQNEAQ (reference sequence). This CDR3 comprises 12 residues. V lost 4 bases and J lost 10; bases outside the gene matches: 4. CDR3 loop: CASSSDRAEQFF. CDR3 bases: TGTGCCAGCAGCTCAGACAGGGCGGAGCAGTTCTTC.

This rearrangement joins TRBV5-1 to TRBJ2-7, with 11 bases matching TRBD2. The CDR3 loop spans 16 amino acids. Germline V gene sequence: CDR1 SGHRS, CDR2 YFSETQ. Trimming cost V 4 bases and J 3 bases; bases outside gene matches: 9. The CDR3 DNA is TGCGCCAGCAGCAACCCGGGACTAGCGGTCCTCTACGAGCAGTACTTC. Amino acid sequence: CASSNPGLAVLYEQYF.

This rearrangement joins TRBV7-2 to TRBJ1-4; no definite D call. CDR1 is SGHTA, CDR2 FQGNSA, per germline. The CDR3 has 14 residues. Trimming stripped 3 bases from V and 2 bases from J, with 7 bases between. The CDR3 here is CASSLSGTNEKLFF. In DNA, the CDR3 is TGTGCCAGCAGCTTGAGCGGCACTAATGAAAAACTGTTTTTT.

Only a few counts were recorded for this clonotype. V and J are TRBV7-9 and TRBJ2-5, with 10 positions matching TRBD2. V lost 4 bases and J lost 4; bases outside the gene matches: 18. CDR1 and CDR2 from the germline V gene are SEHNR and FQNEAQ (reference sequence). This CDR3 contains 19 residues. The CDR3 DNA reads TGTGCCAGCAGCTCCCCGGCGTTGCTAGCGGGAGTGGGCGGAGAGACCCAGTACTTC. This sequence encodes CASSSPALLAGVGGETQYF.

This sequence joins TRBV7-8 and TRBJ1-6; D is unresolved. Germline lookup yields CDR1 SGHVS and CDR2 FQNEAQ. V lost 5 bases and J 6 bases, leaving 11 bases between the germline ends. The CDR3 contains 14 residues. The CDR3 region is CASSDRAANSPLHF. CDR3 sequence (DNA): TGTGCCAGCAGCGACCGGGCCGCTAATTCACCCCTCCACTTT.

This clonotype has a handful of counts. One junction end disagrees with the germline gene, perhaps due to a read error. The chain carries TRBV2 and TRBJ2-7; no firm D call. This CDR3 has 11 amino acids. Germline values: CDR1 SNHLY, CDR2 FYNNEI. The CDR3 sequence is CASRSKTLPLF. CDR3 sequence (DNA): TGTGCCAGCAGGTCCAAGACCCTTCCCCTGTTC.

The chain combines TRBV2 with TRBJ2-7; TRBD1 matches at 8 bases. Germline-derived CDR1 and CDR2 are SNHLY and FYNNEI. V shed 9 bases and J 6 bases; nucleotides not matched to a gene: 13. This CDR3 region has 14 residues. CDR3 DNA sequence: TGTGCCAGTAAGAGGACAGGGCTCAACTTCGAGCAGTACTTC. It is translated as CASKRTGLNFEQYF.